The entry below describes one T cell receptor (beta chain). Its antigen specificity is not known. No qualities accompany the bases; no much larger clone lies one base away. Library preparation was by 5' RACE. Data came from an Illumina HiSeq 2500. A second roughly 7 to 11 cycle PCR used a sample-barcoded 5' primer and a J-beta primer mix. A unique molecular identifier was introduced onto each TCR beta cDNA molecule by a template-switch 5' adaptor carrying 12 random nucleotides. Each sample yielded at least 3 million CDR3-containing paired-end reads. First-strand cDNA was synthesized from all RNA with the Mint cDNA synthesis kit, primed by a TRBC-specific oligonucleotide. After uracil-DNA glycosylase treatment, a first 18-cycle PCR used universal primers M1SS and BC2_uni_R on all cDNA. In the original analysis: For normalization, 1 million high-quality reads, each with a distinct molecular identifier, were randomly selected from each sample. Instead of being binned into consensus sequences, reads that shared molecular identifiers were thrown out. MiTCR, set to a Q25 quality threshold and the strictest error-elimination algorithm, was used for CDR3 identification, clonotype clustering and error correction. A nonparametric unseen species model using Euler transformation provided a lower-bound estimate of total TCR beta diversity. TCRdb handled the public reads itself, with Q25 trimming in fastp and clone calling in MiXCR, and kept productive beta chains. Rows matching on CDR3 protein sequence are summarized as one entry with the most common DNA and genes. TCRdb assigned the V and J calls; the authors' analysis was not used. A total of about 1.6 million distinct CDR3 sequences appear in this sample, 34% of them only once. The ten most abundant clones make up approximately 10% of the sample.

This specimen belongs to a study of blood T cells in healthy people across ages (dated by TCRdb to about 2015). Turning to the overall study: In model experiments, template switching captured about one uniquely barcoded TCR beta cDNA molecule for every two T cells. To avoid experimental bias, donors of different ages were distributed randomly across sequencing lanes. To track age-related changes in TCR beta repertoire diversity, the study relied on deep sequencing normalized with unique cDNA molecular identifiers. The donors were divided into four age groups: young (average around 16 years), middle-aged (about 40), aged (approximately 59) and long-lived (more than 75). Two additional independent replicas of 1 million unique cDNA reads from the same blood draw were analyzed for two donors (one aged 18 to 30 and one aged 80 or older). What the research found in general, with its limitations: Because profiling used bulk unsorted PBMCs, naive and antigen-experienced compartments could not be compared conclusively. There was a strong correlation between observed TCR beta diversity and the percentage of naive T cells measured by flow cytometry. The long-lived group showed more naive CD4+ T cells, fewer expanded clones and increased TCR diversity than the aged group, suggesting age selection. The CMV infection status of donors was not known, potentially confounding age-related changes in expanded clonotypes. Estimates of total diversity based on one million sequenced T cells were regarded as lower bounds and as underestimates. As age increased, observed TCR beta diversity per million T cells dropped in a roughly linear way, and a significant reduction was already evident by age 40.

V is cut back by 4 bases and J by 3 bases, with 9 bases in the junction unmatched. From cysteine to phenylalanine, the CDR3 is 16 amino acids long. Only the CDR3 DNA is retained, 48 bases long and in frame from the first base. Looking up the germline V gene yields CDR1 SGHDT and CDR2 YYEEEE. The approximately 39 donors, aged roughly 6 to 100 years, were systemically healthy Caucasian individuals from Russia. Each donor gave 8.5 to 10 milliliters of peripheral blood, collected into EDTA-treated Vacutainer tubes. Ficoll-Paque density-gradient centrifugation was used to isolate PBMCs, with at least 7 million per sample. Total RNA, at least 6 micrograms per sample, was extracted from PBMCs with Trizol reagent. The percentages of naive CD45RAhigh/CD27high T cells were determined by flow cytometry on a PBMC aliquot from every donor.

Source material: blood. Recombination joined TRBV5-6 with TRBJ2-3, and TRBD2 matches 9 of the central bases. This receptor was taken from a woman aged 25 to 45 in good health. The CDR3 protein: CASSRLGGGATDTQYF. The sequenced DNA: TGTGCCAGCAGCCGCCTTGGCGGGGGGGCAACAGATACGCAGTATTTT.